This entry features one T cell receptor beta chain sequence. What it binds is not known. CDR3 size: 15 residues. Germline CDR1 is MNHNS and CDR2 is SASEGT. V lost 7 bases and J lost 4, with 20 bases in between. TCRdb reprocessed the 5' RACE reads with MiXCR, giving one entry per CDR3 protein. The data contain a few hundred thousand distinct CDR3 sequences, around 20% of them singletons. The data stem from a study of CD8 T cells in ankylosing spondylitis. Overall study results and limits: It appeared that ankylosing spondylitis blood was characterized by a TCR beta motif of under ten highly homologous variants. Matched ankylosing spondylitis synovial fluid reportedly showed significant enrichment of disease-linked clones.

Sequenced sample: blood, either unsorted or a sorted T cell fraction (not recorded which). The sequence was obtained from a female donor with ankylosing spondylitis or in good health (not recorded which). V and J are TRBV6-1 and TRBJ2-7; D might be TRBD2 (7 bases). The CDR3 DNA follows: TGTGCCAGCACCCCCGAAGGGGGGGGCTGGTACGAGCAGTACTTC. Its protein product is CASTPEGGGWYEQYF.